The clone carrying this T cell receptor (beta chain) was recorded a few times. TCRdb used MiXCR to reprocess the 5' RACE reads, holding one entry per CDR3 protein. The table includes some 270,000 distinct CDR3 sequences, 15% to 19% detected once. This sample was included in a study of T-cell memory formation after mild COVID-19. Germline CDR1 and CDR2: SGHDT and YYEEEE. The ends were cut back, 6 bases at V and 3 bases at J, with 16 bases in the middle. This CDR3 contains 14 residues. This sequence was found in an adult woman who had mild COVID-19 (a few samples of this study predate the infection). Cell type and time point are not known. The chain recombines TRBV5-6 with TRBJ2-7, with D perhaps being TRBD1 or TRBD2 (5 bases each). The sample consisted of PBMCs or a T cell subset sorted from them (not recorded which). The CDR3 here is CASTGPGTVYEQYF. The CDR3 DNA sequence: TGTGCCAGCACGGGCCCAGGGACCGTCTACGAGCAGTACTTC.